The rows below give T cell receptor beta chains drawn from one sample of a study of T cell repertoires in ileal Crohn's disease. Some clones are missing from TCRdb's copy, which holds only in-frame ones; the method was immunoSEQ multiplex PCR. The profile shows tens of thousands of clones, roughly 77% of them singletons. The material sequenced was ileal tissue. The source of these receptors is an adult with Crohn's disease. Both conserved end residues are part of each CDR3. D genes are given only for firm matches. Clone size is shown for a subset of rows, as once, few, many or a class of expanded clone.

-	TRBV30	-	TRBJ1-2	14	TGTGCCTGGAGTGTATATCAGGGGTACTATGGCTACACCTTC	CAWSVYQGYYGYTF
-	TRBV7-6	TRBD2	TRBJ2-7	17	TGTGCCAGCAGCTTAGTTGCCGGGGGGGGCCTGAAATACGAGCAGTACTTC	CASSLVAGGGLKYEQYF
-	TRBV5-6	-	TRBJ1-3	14	TGTGCCAGCACCAAGCAGGCCTCTGGAAACACCATATATTTT	CASTKQASGNTIYF
-	TRBV6-1	-	TRBJ2-4	16	TGTGCCAGCAGTGTAACAGGCGCCCAAGCCAAAAACATTCAGTACTTC	CASSVTGAQAKNIQYF
-	TRBV7-7	TRBD1	TRBJ2-6	15	TGTGCTAGCAGCCGACAGGGAGCAGGGGCCAACGTCCTGACTTTC	CASSRQGAGANVLTF
-	TRBV6-1	TRBD1	TRBJ1-4	14	TGTGCCAGCAGTGCGGGACAGGGTTTTGAAAAACTGTTTTTT	CASSAGQGFEKLFF
-	TRBV5-1	TRBD1	TRBJ2-7	16	TGCGCCAGCAGCCCGGGGCCAAGGGACAGACCCTACGAGCAGTACTTC	CASSPGPRDRPYEQYF
-	TRBV20-1	-	TRBJ2-3	11	TGCAGTGCTAGTCACGGAGATACGCAGTATTTT	CSASHGDTQYF
-	TRBV6-5	-	TRBJ1-1	15	TGTGCCAGCAGTTACTCGTATCTCGGAGAAACTGAAGCTTTCTTT	CASSYSYLGETEAFF
-	TRBV29-1	-	TRBJ1-1	14	TGCAGCGTGGGAGGGGTTTTGGAGACGACCGGAGCTTTCTTT	CSVGGVLETTGAFF
-	TRBV27	-	TRBJ1-5	15	TGTGCCAGCAGTTTAGTCGGAGGGTTCAATCAGCCCCAGCATTTT	CASSLVGGFNQPQHF
-	TRBV27	-	TRBJ1-1	15	TGTGCCAGCAGTTTATTGGGCAGAAAGAACACTGAAGCTTTCTTT	CASSLLGRKNTEAFF
-	TRBV5-8	-	TRBJ2-2	15	TGTGCCAGCAGCTACGGGGGACTTGGAACCGGGGAGCTGTTTTTT	CASSYGGLGTGELFF
-	TRBV6-4	TRBD2	TRBJ2-3	14	TGTGCCAGCAGTGCCGGGACTAGCGCAGATACGCAGTATTTT	CASSAGTSADTQYF
-	TRBV14	-	TRBJ1-3	13	TGTGCCAGCAGCCAAGGGGCAGGAAACACCATATATTTT	CASSQGAGNTIYF
-	TRBV7-8	-	TRBJ1-1	17	TGTGCCAGCAGCCCTAGGGGCCCGAATACCATGAACACTGAAGCTTTCTTT	CASSPRGPNTMNTEAFF
-	TRBV5-1	-	TRBJ2-3	15	TGCGCCAGCAGCTTGGAAGGGACACGAGGCGATACGCAGTATTTT	CASSLEGTRGDTQYF
few	TRBV7-2	-	TRBJ1-6	14	TGTGCCAGCAGCTTAGCGCAAAGGGGGTCACCCCTCCACTTT	CASSLAQRGSPLHF
once	TRBV10-3	TRBD1	TRBJ1-2	15	TGTGCCATCAGTAGTCGGACAGGGGGGATCTATGGCTACACCTTC	CAISSRTGGIYGYTF
few	TRBV6-1	TRBD1	TRBJ2-2	16	TGTGCCAGCAGTGAGGACCCTACAGGGGCCACCGGGGAGCTGTTTTTT	CASSEDPTGATGELFF
-	TRBV7-2	-	TRBJ1-6	15	TGTGCCAGCAGGACAGGAGCCGTCGTCAAGTCACCCCTCCACTTT	CASRTGAVVKSPLHF
-	TRBV27	-	TRBJ2-3	13	TGTGCCAGCAGAAGAGGGAACACAGATACGCAGTATTTT	CASRRGNTDTQYF
-	TRBV7-9	TRBD1	TRBJ2-7	14	TGTGCCAGCAGTCCCGGACAGGGGGCCTACGAGCAGTACTTC	CASSPGQGAYEQYF
few	TRBV6-5	TRBD1	TRBJ2-7	16	TGTGCCAGCAGTTACTCGATGCCACCAGGGGGCGTCGAGCAGTACTTC	CASSYSMPPGGVEQYF
-	TRBV4-3	TRBD2	TRBJ2-1	15	TGCGCCAGCAGCTGGAGCGGGGGAAATTACAATGAGCAGTTCTTC	CASSWSGGNYNEQFF
few	TRBV7-9	-	TRBJ1-2	14	TGTGCCAGCAGCTTAGGCCGGGTTTTAGGTGGCTACACCTTC	CASSLGRVLGGYTF
-	TRBV9	TRBD1	TRBJ1-1	15	TGTGCCAGAACCTTGGGACAGGCGGCGAACACTGAAGCTTTCTTT	CARTLGQAANTEAFF
-	TRBV4-2	-	TRBJ2-5	14	TGTGCCAGCAGCCAAACAGCGGTCCAAGAGACCCAGTACTTC	CASSQTAVQETQYF
-	TRBV13	TRBD1	TRBJ1-2	15	TGTGCCAGCAGCCCCCTATCGACAGGGAACTATGGCTACACCTTC	CASSPLSTGNYGYTF
-	TRBV4-3	-	TRBJ2-3	13	TGCGCCAGCAGCCGGGACTCGAGTGATACGCAGTATTTT	CASSRDSSDTQYF
-	TRBV4-1	-	TRBJ1-4	16	TGCGCCAGCAGCCGTCTTTCGACAGGATTGAGAGAAAAACTGTTTTTT	CASSRLSTGLREKLFF
once	TRBV5-6	-	TRBJ1-5	13	TGTGCCAGCAGCCTGCTTTCGGGTCAGCCCCAGCATTTT	CASSLLSGQPQHF